The rows below give T cell receptor beta chains drawn from one sample of a study of T cell responses to AZD1222 COVID-19 vaccine. Generated by immunoSEQ multiplex PCR, the TCRdb table keeps only in-frame clones and is missing some. This table holds about 89,000 clones, about 90% found once. The specimen comprised peripheral blood, sampled 28 days after the second AZD1222 dose. The receptors stem from an adult who received the AZD1222 COVID-19 vaccine. Both conserved end residues are part of each CDR3. The order of the fields is J gene, D gene, clone size, V gene, CDR3 DNA, CDR3 protein. D genes are given only for firm matches. Size values are once, few and many counts, or a class for expanded clones, and some rows have none.

j_call: TRBJ1-1
d_call: NA
clone_size: NA
v_call: TRBV14
cdr3_nt: TGTGCCAGCAGCTCGACAGGCCGCAGGACTGAAGCTTTCTTT
cdr3_aa: CASSSTGRRTEAFF

j_call: TRBJ2-3
d_call: TRBD1
clone_size: NA
v_call: TRBV29-1
cdr3_nt: TGCAGCGTTGGACAGGGCGCAGATACGCAGTATTTT
cdr3_aa: CSVGQGADTQYF

j_call: TRBJ2-1
d_call: NA
clone_size: NA
v_call: TRBV10-3
cdr3_nt: TGTGCCATCATGCAGGGGACACCTTACAATGAGCAGTTCTTC
cdr3_aa: CAIMQGTPYNEQFF

j_call: TRBJ1-1
d_call: NA
clone_size: NA
v_call: TRBV14
cdr3_nt: TGTGCCAGCAGCCGGCAGGGGCCCCACACTGAAGCTTTCTTT
cdr3_aa: CASSRQGPHTEAFF

j_call: TRBJ2-2
d_call: NA
clone_size: once
v_call: TRBV7-3
cdr3_nt: TGTGCCAGCAGCTCATCCGGGACTCTATACACCGGGGAGCTGTTTTTT
cdr3_aa: CASSSSGTLYTGELFF

j_call: TRBJ2-7
d_call: TRBD2
clone_size: once
v_call: TRBV12-3/TRBV12-4
cdr3_nt: TGTGCCAGCAGCCTAGCGGGAGTCGAGCAGTACTTC
cdr3_aa: CASSLAGVEQYF

j_call: TRBJ2-3
d_call: NA
clone_size: NA
v_call: TRBV3-1/TRBV3-2
cdr3_nt: TGTGCCAGCAGCCAACGGGGTGGGCAGGACAGCACAGATACGCAGTATTTT
cdr3_aa: CASSQRGGQDSTDTQYF

j_call: TRBJ1-1
d_call: NA
clone_size: NA
v_call: TRBV10-1
cdr3_nt: TGCGCCAGCAGTGAGTCGCTGGGAGGAGGACGCACTGAAGCTTTCTTT
cdr3_aa: CASSESLGGGRTEAFF

j_call: TRBJ2-1
d_call: NA
clone_size: few
v_call: TRBV11-3
cdr3_nt: TGTGCCAGCAGCTCCGACTACACAGCTGGGAATGAGCAGTTCTTC
cdr3_aa: CASSSDYTAGNEQFF

j_call: TRBJ1-1
d_call: NA
clone_size: NA
v_call: TRBV3-1/TRBV3-2
cdr3_nt: TGTGCCAGCAGCCAACAAACGGGACCCTGGGCTGGGGCTTTCTTT
cdr3_aa: CASSQQTGPWAGAFF

j_call: TRBJ2-7
d_call: TRBD1
clone_size: NA
v_call: TRBV6-1
cdr3_nt: TGTGCCAGCAGTGAAGGGGGACAGGGGTGGTACGAGCAGTACTTC
cdr3_aa: CASSEGGQGWYEQYF

j_call: TRBJ1-2
d_call: NA
clone_size: NA
v_call: TRBV28
cdr3_nt: TGTGCCAGCAGTTTACGAGGGCTCGGCTACACCTTC
cdr3_aa: CASSLRGLGYTF

j_call: TRBJ1-5
d_call: TRBD1
clone_size: NA
v_call: TRBV28
cdr3_nt: TGTGCCAGCAGCCGTACCGACAGGGGTAATCAGCCCCAGCATTTT
cdr3_aa: CASSRTDRGNQPQHF

j_call: TRBJ2-1
d_call: TRBD1
clone_size: NA
v_call: TRBV28
cdr3_nt: TGTGCCAGCAGTTTACCCCTCCGACAGGGTGGGTTGAGTGAGCAGTTCTTC
cdr3_aa: CASSLPLRQGGLSEQFF

j_call: TRBJ2-1
d_call: TRBD2
clone_size: NA
v_call: TRBV4-2
cdr3_nt: TGTGCCAGCAGCCAAGCGGGTCTAGCGGGAGATCGCAGCTCCTACAATGAGCAGTTCTTC
cdr3_aa: CASSQAGLAGDRSSYNEQFF

j_call: TRBJ2-5
d_call: TRBD2
clone_size: NA
v_call: TRBV7-2
cdr3_nt: TGTGCCAGCAGCTTATCAAGCGGGAGTGCTGAGACCCAGTACTTC
cdr3_aa: CASSLSSGSAETQYF

j_call: TRBJ1-1
d_call: NA
clone_size: NA
v_call: TRBV19
cdr3_nt: TGTGCCAGTAGTTTCAATACTGAAGCTTTCTTT
cdr3_aa: CASSFNTEAFF

j_call: TRBJ1-5
d_call: NA
clone_size: NA
v_call: TRBV19
cdr3_nt: TGTGCCAGTAGTATAGATCATAATCGGGGAGATAATCAGCCCCAGCATTTT
cdr3_aa: CASSIDHNRGDNQPQHF

j_call: TRBJ1-4
d_call: NA
clone_size: NA
v_call: TRBV2
cdr3_nt: TGTGCCAGCAGCTCCGGACGGGTTGCAACTAATGAAAAACTGTTTTTT
cdr3_aa: CASSSGRVATNEKLFF

j_call: TRBJ1-4
d_call: NA
clone_size: NA
v_call: TRBV15
cdr3_nt: TGTGCCACCAGCAGAGCGAGGGTTAGCCATGAAAAACTGTTTTTT
cdr3_aa: CATSRARVSHEKLFF

j_call: TRBJ2-5
d_call: TRBD1
clone_size: NA
v_call: TRBV5-1
cdr3_nt: TGCGCCAGCAGCTTGGATCGTCAGGGGGAAGAGACCCAGTACTTC
cdr3_aa: CASSLDRQGEETQYF

j_call: TRBJ1-2
d_call: NA
clone_size: NA
v_call: TRBV6-5
cdr3_nt: TGTGCCAGCAGAACCCAGGGCTATGGCTACACCTTC
cdr3_aa: CASRTQGYGYTF

j_call: TRBJ2-7
d_call: TRBD1
clone_size: NA
v_call: TRBV7-8
cdr3_nt: TGTGCCAGCAGCTTATACAGGGGAAGGAGCTCCTACGAGCAGTACTTC
cdr3_aa: CASSLYRGRSSYEQYF

j_call: TRBJ2-7
d_call: TRBD1
clone_size: NA
v_call: TRBV5-1
cdr3_nt: TGCGCCAGCAGCTTGGCACCCGGGACAGGGAACGAGCAGTACTTC
cdr3_aa: CASSLAPGTGNEQYF

j_call: TRBJ1-1
d_call: NA
clone_size: NA
v_call: TRBV15
cdr3_nt: TGTGCCACCAGCAGAGGAGGTCTGAACACTGAAGCTTTCTTT
cdr3_aa: CATSRGGLNTEAFF

j_call: TRBJ2-7
d_call: TRBD2
clone_size: NA
v_call: TRBV5-4
cdr3_nt: TGTGCCAGCAGCCGCGGGGGGCGGTCCTACGAGCAGTACTTC
cdr3_aa: CASSRGGRSYEQYF